This T cell receptor (beta chain) was identified in a study of radiotherapy plus CTLA-4 blockade in lung cancer. The assay was immunoSEQ multiplex PCR, and TCRdb's table has in-frame clones only and misses some. The sample shows approximately 65,000 clones, 70% to 80% of them seen only once. A few counts support this clone. The antigen remains unidentified. It was focal radiation plus CTLA-4 blockade with ipilimumab that patients with chemo-refractory metastatic non-small-cell lung cancer received. The CDR3 spans 12 residues. With 7 bases clipped from V and 8 bases from J, the junction kept 3 bases outside the gene matches. The germline gives CDR1 SGHVS, CDR2 FQNEAQ. Study results and caveats: With interferon-beta, early dynamics of blood T cell clones were reported to best predict response. There was expansion of tumor-derived TCR clones in blood after radiotherapy plus ipilimumab.

The receptor comes from a human donor with non-small cell lung cancer who had a complete response to radiotherapy plus ipilimumab. Here the sequenced sample was peripheral blood, taken from a patient treated with radiotherapy plus ipilimumab. The chain uses TRBV7-8 and TRBJ1-4, with TRBD1 matching over 8 bases. In DNA, the CDR3 is TGTGCCAGCATAGGACAGGGAGAAAAACTGTTTTTT. Amino acids: CASIGQGEKLFF.